The TCR beta chain under discussion was sequenced for a study of beta chain features in type 1 diabetes. Per germline, CDR1 SEHNR and CDR2 FQNEAQ (reference sequence). J was trimmed by 1 base and V by 3 bases; bases with no gene match: 4. The CDR3 has 15 amino acids. A word on this clone: Its antigen is unknown.

Regarding the study as a whole: Moderate but significant shortening of TCRB CDR3s was recorded in all four CD4+ subsets from Type 1 diabetes patients.

As every portion of the isolated RNA was reverse transcribed, the sequencing read expressed TCRB transcripts. This table comes from immunoSEQ multiplex PCR, and its TCRdb copy is limited to in-frame clones, with some not included. This table holds about 99,000 clones, 28% found once. The chain uses TRBV7-9 and TRBJ2-5; TRBD1 matches 8 bases. Sequenced sample: central memory CD4+ T cells from blood. The receptor was derived from a woman aged 18-35 years with type 1 diabetes. CDR3 protein: CASSLLGQAQETQYF. In nucleotides, the CDR3 is TGTGCCAGCAGCTTGCTGGGACAGGCCCAAGAGACCCAGTACTTC.